The table lists the clone carrying this T cell receptor beta chain with a few counts. The antigen is not known. The sample belongs to a study of T-cell reconstitution after alpha-beta-depleted transplantation in children. Study-level points and caveats: One year after transplant, T-cell counts and diversity came mostly from newly produced T cells. Several hundred graft clones that had expanded were reportedly the source of alpha-beta T cells about two months after transplant. Where some patients showed high TCRbeta diversity at day 60, it came from recipient T cells and thymic progenitors that had survived.

Germline V gene data show CDR1 as SGHKS and CDR2 as YYEKEE (reference sequence). The ends lost 6 bases at V and 3 bases at J; junction bases unmatched: 6. This CDR3 comprises 13 residues. A library of TCRbeta sequences, prepared with unique molecular identifiers, was generated. Via MiXCR, TCRdb re-called the PCR reads, giving one row per CDR3 protein. The sample contains about 300,000 distinct CDR3 sequences, around 9.1% of which appear only once. The sample was PBMCs, taken before TCRalphabeta/CD19-depleted stem cell transplant. The receptor was derived from a boy younger than two with acute myeloid leukemia, due to receive a stem cell transplant. This chain links TRBV5-5 with TRBJ2-7, with 7 bases lining up with TRBD1. The CDR3 DNA reads as TGTGCCAGCAACGACAGGGTAAACTACGAGCAGTACTTC. Protein sequence: CASNDRVNYEQYF. The full variable domain, its missing parts supplied by reference TRBV5-5 and TRBJ2-7, is DAGVTQSPTHLIKTRGQQVTLRCSPISGHKSVSWYQQVLGQGPQFIFQYYEKEERGRGNFPDRFSARQFPNYSSELNVNALLLGDSALYLCASNDRVNYEQYFGPGTRLTVT.